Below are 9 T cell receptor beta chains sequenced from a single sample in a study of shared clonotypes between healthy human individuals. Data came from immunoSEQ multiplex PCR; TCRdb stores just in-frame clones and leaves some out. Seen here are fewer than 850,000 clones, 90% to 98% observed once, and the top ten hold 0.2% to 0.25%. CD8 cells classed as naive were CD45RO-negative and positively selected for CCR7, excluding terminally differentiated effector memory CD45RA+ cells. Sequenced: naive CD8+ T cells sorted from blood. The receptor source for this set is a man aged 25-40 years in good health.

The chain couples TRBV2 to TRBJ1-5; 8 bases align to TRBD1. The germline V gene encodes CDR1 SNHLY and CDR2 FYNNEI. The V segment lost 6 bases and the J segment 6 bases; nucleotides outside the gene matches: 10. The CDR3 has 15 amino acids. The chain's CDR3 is CASREDRALGQPQHF. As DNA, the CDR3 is TGTGCCAGCAGAGAGGACAGGGCGTTGGGTCAGCCCCAGCATTTT.

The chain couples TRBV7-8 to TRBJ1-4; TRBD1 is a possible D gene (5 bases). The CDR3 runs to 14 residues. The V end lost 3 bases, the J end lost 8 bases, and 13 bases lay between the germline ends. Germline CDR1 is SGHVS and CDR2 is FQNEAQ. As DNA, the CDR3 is TGTGCCAGCAGCTTCCGGCAGGGCTGGGAAAAACTGTTTTTT. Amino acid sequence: CASSFRQGWEKLFF.

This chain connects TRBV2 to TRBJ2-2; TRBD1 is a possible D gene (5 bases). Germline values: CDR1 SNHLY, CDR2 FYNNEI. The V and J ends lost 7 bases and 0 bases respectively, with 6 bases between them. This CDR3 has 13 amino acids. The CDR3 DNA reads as TGTGCCAGCATGACAGCGAACACCGGGGAGCTGTTTTTT. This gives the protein CASMTANTGELFF.

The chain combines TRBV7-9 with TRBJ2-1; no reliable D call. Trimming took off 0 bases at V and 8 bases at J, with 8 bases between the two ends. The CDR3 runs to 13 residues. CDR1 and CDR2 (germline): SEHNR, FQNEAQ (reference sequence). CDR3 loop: CASSLAPVHEQFF. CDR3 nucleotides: TGTGCCAGCAGCTTAGCCCCGGTCCATGAGCAGTTCTTC.

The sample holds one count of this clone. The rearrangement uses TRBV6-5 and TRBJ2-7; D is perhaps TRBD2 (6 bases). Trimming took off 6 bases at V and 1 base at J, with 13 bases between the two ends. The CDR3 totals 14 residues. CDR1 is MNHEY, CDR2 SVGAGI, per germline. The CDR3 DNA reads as TGTGCCAGCAGCCCCGGGACTGATTCCTACGAGCAGTACTTC. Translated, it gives CASSPGTDSYEQYF.

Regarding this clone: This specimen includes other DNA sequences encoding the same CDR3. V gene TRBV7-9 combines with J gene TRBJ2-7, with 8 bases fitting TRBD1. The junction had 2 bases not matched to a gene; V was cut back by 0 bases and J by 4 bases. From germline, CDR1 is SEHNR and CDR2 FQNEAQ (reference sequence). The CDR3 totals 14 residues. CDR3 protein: CASSLAGQVYEQYF. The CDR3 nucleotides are TGTGCCAGCAGCTTAGCGGGACAGGTGTACGAGCAGTACTTC.

CDR3 nucleotides: TGTGCCAGCAGTGAAGGACTAGCGGGAGGGGCAGATACGCAGTATTTT. The encoded protein is CASSEGLAGGADTQYF. The chain couples TRBV2 to TRBJ2-3; 14 nucleotides agree with TRBD2. Germline V gene data show CDR1 as SNHLY and CDR2 as FYNNEI. Trimming took 1 base from V and 4 from J; bases not matched to a gene: 1. CDR3 length: 16 amino acids.

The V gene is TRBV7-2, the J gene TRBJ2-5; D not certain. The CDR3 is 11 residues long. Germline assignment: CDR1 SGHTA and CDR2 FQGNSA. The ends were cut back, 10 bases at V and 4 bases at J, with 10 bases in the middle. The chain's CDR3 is CAILGAETQYF. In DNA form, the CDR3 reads TGTGCCATCTTGGGCGCAGAGACCCAGTACTTC.

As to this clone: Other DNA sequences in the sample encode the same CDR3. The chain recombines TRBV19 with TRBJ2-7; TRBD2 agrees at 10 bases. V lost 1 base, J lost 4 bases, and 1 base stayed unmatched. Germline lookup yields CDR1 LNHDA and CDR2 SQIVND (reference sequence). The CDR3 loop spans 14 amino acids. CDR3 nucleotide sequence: TGTGCCAGTAGTATAGGGACTAGCGGTTACGAGCAGTACTTC. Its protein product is CASSIGTSGYEQYF.